This TCR beta chain was identified in a study of blood T cells in healthy people across ages. A sample-barcoded 5' primer and a J-beta primer mix were used in a second PCR of roughly 7 to 12 cycles. TCRdb reprocessed the 5' RACE reads with MiXCR, giving one entry per CDR3 protein. The table records some 760,000 distinct CDR3 sequences, 25% of them present only once. The CDR3 contains 16 residues. Germline CDR1 is MNHEY and CDR2 is SVGEGT. Trimming cost V 5 bases and J 4 bases; bases outside gene matches: 9. These sequences were also reported in another study, on T cells of mothers and their children.

The chain recombines TRBV6-2 or TRBV6-3 with TRBJ2-1, with TRBD1 identical over 9 bases. The receptor comes from a boy younger than 18 in good health. Sample: blood. CDR3 DNA sequence: TGTGCCAGCAGTCCCGGGACAGGGTTGAGGTACAATGAGCAGTTCTTC. Translation gives CASSPGTGLRYNEQFF.